This section outlines one T cell receptor (beta chain) sequence together with its context. Per the original data handling: From reference gene primer amplification, estimates of nucleated cell counts were derived. TCRdb keeps only in-frame clones here, not all; method: immunoSEQ multiplex PCR. D and trimming were read from the DNA, whereas the V and J calls and clone size are those reported in that table. The sample carries roughly 250,000 clones, 86% recorded once. Germline CDR1 reads GTSNPN; CDR2 reads SVGIG (reference sequence). This CDR3 has 16 amino acids. The V end lost 0 bases, the J end lost 2 bases, and 16 bases lay between the germline ends. The entry originates in a study of blood T cell repertoires in COVID-19. Study overall: The United States, Italy and Spain supplied acute and convalescent COVID-19 samples. PBMCs, B-cell-depleted T cells, or T cells were the source of the cDNA or gDNA that made up the material.

The chain couples TRBV30 to TRBJ1-1; no clear D gene. The receptor was derived from a woman in her twenties or thirties with COVID-19, enrolled during active disease. The sample taken for sequencing was peripheral blood. CDR3 residues: CAWSVRRGLSNTEAFF. As DNA, the CDR3 is TGTGCCTGGAGTGTACGCCGGGGATTAAGTAACACTGAAGCTTTCTTT. Variable domain in full (rest from reference TRBV30 and TRBJ1-1): SQTIHQWPATLVQPVGSPLSLECTVEGTSNPNLYWYRQAAGRGLQLLFYSVGIGQISSEVPQNLSASRPQDRQFILSSKKLLLSDSGFYLCAWSVRRGLSNTEAFFGQGTRLTVV.